This T cell receptor (beta chain) was sequenced during a study of radiation and T cells in renal cell carcinoma. Study-level information: Nephrectomy followed 15 Gy stereotactic body radiation by 4 weeks.

This clone was detected once. The antigen remains unidentified. As for time point: blood 2 weeks post-SBRT. Treatment defined: 15 Gy SBRT to primary tumor, nephrectomy 4 weeks later. The tumor was a clear cell renal cell carcinoma. General study results and limits: Top tumor clonotypes rose in blood 2 weeks post-radiation, then contracted.

The V end was cut by 0 bases, the J end by 2 bases, with 11 bases between. This CDR3 has 14 amino acids. CDR1 and CDR2 from the germline V gene are GTSNPN and SVGIG (reference sequence). Method: immunoSEQ multiplex PCR; TCRdb's copy keeps in-frame clones and lacks some. The table shows 120,000 or so clones, with around 81% occurring only once. This material consisted of blood, taken from a patient whose treatment included radiotherapy and nephrectomy. The clonotype was recovered from a man aged 45-65 years with renal cell carcinoma. The genes are TRBV30 and TRBJ2-7, with a weak D call TRBD2 (5 bases). The CDR3, as DNA: TGTGCCTGGAGTGTTAAGGACTCAACCTACGAGCAGTACTTC. This sequence encodes CAWSVKDSTYEQYF.